This T cell receptor beta chain is from a study of radiotherapy plus CTLA-4 blockade in lung cancer. Overall study: Around 20% of enrolled patients responded objectively, and around 30% had disease control.

The CDR3 is 16 amino acids. The V gene's germline CDR1 is MGHDK and CDR2 SYGVNS. Trimming took 2 bases from V and 4 from J; bases not matched to a gene: 6. With regard to this clone: The antigen remains unidentified.

Alongside CTLA-4 blockade with ipilimumab, patients with chemo-refractory metastatic non-small-cell lung cancer received focal radiation. Sequencing used immunoSEQ multiplex PCR; TCRdb keeps in-frame clones, though not all of them. The sample has around 70,000 clones; around 83% are singletons. Regarding the study as a whole: Early clonal dynamics of blood T cells, together with interferon-beta, were reported as the best response predictor. Subsequent to radiotherapy plus ipilimumab, tumor-derived TCR clones underwent expansion in blood.

The gene calls are TRBV25-1 and TRBJ1-5; TRBD1 matches at 9 bases. The sample here was peripheral blood, taken from a patient treated with radiotherapy plus ipilimumab. The TCR was taken from a human donor with non-small cell lung cancer who had a partial response to radiotherapy plus ipilimumab. This CDR3 is CASSEQQGAWNQPQHF. DNA for the CDR3: TGTGCCAGCAGTGAACAACAGGGGGCTTGGAATCAGCCCCAGCATTTT.